This entry lists 21 T cell receptor beta chains sequenced from one sample in a study of T cells in tumors after PD-1 blockade. Clones were read by immunoSEQ multiplex PCR, and TCRdb kept only the in-frame ones, dropping some. The sample holds about 35,000 clones, roughly 73% seen once. This material consisted of PBMCs, taken before anti-PD-1 treatment. The receptor set was obtained from a human donor with basal cell carcinoma.

The V and J genes are TRBV28 and TRBJ1-4, with D maybe TRBD1 (5 bases). Germline-derived CDR1 and CDR2 are MDHEN and SYDVKM. This CDR3 region has 15 residues. The ends were cut back, 2 bases at V and 2 bases at J, with 9 bases in the middle. Here the CDR3 DNA reads TGTGCCAGCAGTTTACCGCAGGGCACTAATGAAAAACTGTTTTTT. Encoded protein: CASSLPQGTNEKLFF.

The V call is TRBV5-6, the J call TRBJ2-7; D uncertain. Germline CDR1 SGHDT, CDR2 YYEEEE. This CDR3 region has 15 residues. Trimming left V 0 bases short and J 0 bases short, with 10 bases between. CDR3 sequence: CASSLGGWDSYEQYF. The CDR3 DNA reads as TGTGCCAGCAGCTTGGGTGGGTGGGACTCCTACGAGCAGTACTTC.

The rearrangement links TRBV1 to TRBJ1-3; TRBD1 reflects the table's D call only, with no check against the DNA. TRBV1 is a listed pseudogene. This CDR3 spans 15 amino acids. The CDR3 DNA sequence: TGCACCAGCAGCCAAACGACACAGGCGGGAAACACCATATATTTT. It yields the protein CTSSQTTQAGNTIYF.

The J gene is TRBJ1-1, the V gene TRBV19, with D perhaps matching TRBD1 (6 bases). CDR3 length equals 19 residues. V lost 9 bases to trimming and J lost 0 bases, with 29 bases between them. In germline, CDR1 is LNHDA, CDR2 SQIVND (reference sequence). In nucleotides, the CDR3 is TGTGCCAGCTATATGGGGAAGGGGGGGGACGCCCGCATGAACACTGAAGCTTTCTTT. Amino acids: CASYMGKGGDARMNTEAFF.

The V call is TRBV5-6, the J call TRBJ1-1; D is possibly TRBD1 (5 bases). The CDR3 is 16 residues long. Germline V CDR1 and CDR2: SGHDT, YYEEEE. Trimming removed 3 bases at V and 0 bases at J, with 15 bases between. The CDR3, as DNA: TGTGCCAGCAGCTACCGACAGACAACTATGAACACTGAAGCTTTCTTT. Amino acids: CASSYRQTTMNTEAFF.

The V and J genes are TRBV5-5 and TRBJ2-1; TRBD2 matches 8 bases. Germline CDR1 SGHKS, CDR2 YYEKEE (reference sequence). Germline trimming cut 0 bases from V and 4 bases from J; bases unmatched to any gene: 6. This CDR3 is built from 16 residues. The CDR3 nucleotides read TGTGCCAGCAGCTTGGCGGGGGGGCCGGGTTACAATGAGCAGTTCTTC. Its protein is CASSLAGGPGYNEQFF.

The chain carries TRBV10-3 and TRBJ2-3; D unclear. The ends were cut back, 4 bases at V and 4 bases at J, with 12 bases in the middle. CDR1 and CDR2 from the germline V gene are ENHRY and SYGVKD. The CDR3 covers 14 residues. CDR3 amino acids: CAISVREQADTQYF. DNA of the CDR3: TGTGCCATCAGTGTACGCGAGCAAGCAGATACGCAGTATTTT.

This chain uses TRBV4-3 with TRBJ2-1; 7 bases line up with TRBD2. The CDR3 length is 15 residues. Losses at the gene ends were 4 bases for V and 10 bases for J; bases not matched to a gene: 13. The V gene's germline CDR1 is LGHNA and CDR2 YSLEER. The DNA of the CDR3 is TGCGCCAGCAGCCCACGGGCCAGCGGGGAGGGAGAGCAGTTCTTC. It specifies CASSPRASGEGEQFF.

V gene TRBV19 combines with J gene TRBJ1-1, with 8 bases lining up with TRBD1. This CDR3 contains 14 residues. CDR1 is LNHDA, CDR2 SQIVND, per germline (reference sequence). V dropped 3 bases and J dropped 5; count of bases not matched to a gene: 5. CDR3 sequence (DNA): TGTGCCAGTAGTATTTCCAGGGGGCGGACTGAAGCTTTCTTT. This gives the protein CASSISRGRTEAFF. The variable domain in full, with the rest retrieved from reference TRBV19 and TRBJ1-1, is DGGITQSPKYLFRKEGQNVTLSCEQNLNHDAMYWYRQDPGQGLRLIYYSQIVNDFQKGDIAEGYSVSREKKESFPLTVTSAQKNPTAFYLCASSISRGRTEAFFGQGTRLTVV.

The CDR3 nucleotides are TGTGCCAGCAACTCCACAGATACGCAGTATTTT. It translates to CASNSTDTQYF. The chain combines TRBV19 with TRBJ2-3; no reliable D call. Germline-derived CDR1 and CDR2 are LNHDA and SQIVND (reference sequence). This CDR3 is built from 11 residues. V lost 9 bases, J lost 2 bases, and 6 bases lay in between.

V usage is TRBV6-2 or TRBV6-3 and J usage is TRBJ1-2, with 8 positions matching TRBD1. The V segment lost 2 bases and the J segment 5 bases; nucleotides outside the gene matches: 10. Germline loops: CDR1 MNHEY, CDR2 SVGEGT. This CDR3 contains 16 residues. The CDR3 spells CASSYPGQGRGYGYTF. The DNA for the CDR3 is TGTGCCAGCAGTTACCCAGGACAGGGACGTGGGTATGGCTACACCTTC.

This chain links TRBV2 with TRBJ2-1; TRBD1 is a possible D gene (6 bases). Per the germline V gene, CDR1 is SNHLY and CDR2 is FYNNEI. This CDR3 has 13 residues. The V end lost 9 bases, the J end lost 3 bases, and 12 bases lay between the germline ends. The CDR3 is CASAGARYNEQFF. CDR3 nucleotide sequence: TGTGCCAGTGCAGGGGCCCGCTACAATGAGCAGTTCTTC.

The chain employs TRBV13 and TRBJ2-1; 12 bases line up with TRBD2. CDR1 and CDR2 (germline): PRHDT, FYEKMQ (reference sequence). V lost 2 bases and J lost 7; bases outside the gene matches: 9. The CDR3 covers 17 residues. The CDR3 DNA follows: TGTGCCAGCAGCTTACTAGCGGGGGGGCCCCGGGCAAATGAGCAGTTCTTC. This translates into CASSLLAGGPRANEQFF.

The CDR3 loop reads CASSSDRNTEAFF. The DNA for the CDR3 is TGTGCCAGCAGCTCGGACAGGAACACTGAAGCTTTCTTT. The rearrangement joins TRBV7-9 to TRBJ1-1; a weak D match, TRBD1 (6 bases). This CDR3 has 13 residues. The V gene's germline CDR1 is SEHNR and CDR2 FQNEAQ (reference sequence). Trimming removed 4 bases at V and 1 base at J, with 7 bases between.

This chain uses TRBV6-5 with TRBJ2-2; 9 bases are shared with TRBD1. Germline V gene sequence: CDR1 MNHEY, CDR2 SVGAGI. This CDR3 has 15 residues. V shed 6 bases and J 9 bases; nucleotides not matched to a gene: 11. CDR3 in DNA: TGTGCCAGCAGCCCCGGGACAGGGTCGTTCCGGGAGCTGTTTTTT. Protein product: CASSPGTGSFRELFF.

The CDR3, as DNA: TGTGCCAGCAGCTTGGGGCGCCCCTACGAGCAGTACTTC. Protein product: CASSLGRPYEQYF. This chain joins TRBV7-6 and TRBJ2-7; a weak D match, TRBD1 (5 bases). The germline gives CDR1 SGHVS, CDR2 FNYEAQ. V shed 3 bases and J shed 2 bases, with 8 bases lying between them. The CDR3 has 13 residues. The complete variable domain, with remaining parts taken from reference TRBV7-6 and TRBJ2-7, reads GAGVSQSPRYKVTKRGQDVALRCDPISGHVSLYWYRQALGQGPEFLTYFNYEAQQDKSGLPNDRFSAERPEGSISTLTIQRTEQRDSAMYRCASSLGRPYEQYFGPGTRLTVT.

This chain connects TRBV27 to TRBJ2-3; possibly TRBD1 or TRBD2 for D (5 bases each). Germline CDR1 and CDR2: MNHEY and SMNVEV (reference sequence). CDR3 length equals 14 residues. Trimming stripped 6 bases from V and 6 bases from J, with 16 bases between. The CDR3 reads CASSKRQWGDTQYF. CDR3 nucleotides: TGTGCCAGCAGCAAAAGACAGTGGGGGGATACGCAGTATTTT.

This CDR3 is CASSLDGGAGEQYF. CDR3 bases: TGTGCCAGCAGCTTAGACGGGGGGGCCGGCGAGCAGTACTTC. The V call is TRBV7-9, the J call TRBJ2-7; 8 bases line up with TRBD2. Germline values: CDR1 SEHNR, CDR2 FQNEAQ (reference sequence). The length of the CDR3 is 14 residues. J was trimmed by 6 bases and V by 1 base; bases with no gene match: 5.

The chain links TRBV24-1 to TRBJ2-1, with TRBD1 matching over 11 bases. J gave up 2 bases and V 4 bases, and 0 bases lay outside the gene matches. The CDR3 is 15 amino acids. From germline, CDR1 is KGHDR and CDR2 SFDVKD. This chain's CDR3 is CATSEGQGAYNEQFF. The CDR3 nucleotides are TGTGCCACCAGTGAGGGACAGGGGGCCTACAATGAGCAGTTCTTC.

The chain couples TRBV2 to TRBJ2-4, with 7 bases matching TRBD1. The CDR3 sequence is 18 residues long. Losses at the gene ends were 5 bases for V and 0 bases for J; bases not matched to a gene: 13. Germline assignment: CDR1 SNHLY and CDR2 FYNNEI. The CDR3 region has the DNA TGTGCCAGCAGTCCCTCGAGGTGGGACAGCTTAGCCAAAAACATTCAGTACTTC. Encoded protein: CASSPSRWDSLAKNIQYF.

The genes are TRBV2 and TRBJ1-2; possibly TRBD1 for D (6 bases). V shed 4 bases and J shed 7 bases, with 10 bases lying between them. The CDR3 sequence is 12 residues long. Germline-derived CDR1 and CDR2 are SNHLY and FYNNEI. The CDR3: CASSGGGPGYTF. Here the CDR3 DNA reads TGTGCCAGCAGTGGAGGGGGACCTGGCTACACCTTC.